This passage covers 6 T cell receptor beta chains from one sample sequenced in a study of shared clonotypes between healthy human individuals (dated by TCRdb to between 2020 and 2021). The library came from the immunoSEQ multiplex PCR assay. TCRdb took this table from immuneACCESS and kept in-frame rearrangements with V and J called. Such tables lack part of the clones; where checked against another copy, unresolved V genes explain under half of the gap, and the rest is unexplained. The table for this sample lists some 1 million clones; about 74% of them were counted only once. Nearly 1.5% of the sample is taken by the ten largest. The sequenced sample consisted of memory CD4+ T cells sorted from blood. The intended sense of this specimen's cell subset or site label: CD45RA-negative fraction. Receptors were obtained from a man aged 18 to 30 in good health.

As for this clone: Other DNA sequences of this sample code for an identical CDR3. The CDR3 spells CASSLSLYEQYF. The CDR3, as DNA: TGTGCCAGCAGCCTTTCACTCTACGAGCAGTACTTC. The chain links TRBV5-6 to TRBJ2-7; D is undetermined. CDR3 size: 12 residues. V was trimmed by 4 bases and J by 3 bases, leaving 8 bases between them. The V gene's germline CDR1 is SGHDT and CDR2 YYEEEE.

V and J are TRBV5-1 and TRBJ2-3, with D tentatively TRBD1 (5 bases). The V gene's germline CDR1 is SGHRS and CDR2 YFSETQ. V was pared by 1 base and J by 0 bases, with 9 bases between. The CDR3 is 15 amino acids. The CDR3 DNA reads as TGCGCCAGCAGCTTGAACAGGCTTAGCACAGATACGCAGTATTTT. It encodes CASSLNRLSTDTQYF.

J is TRBJ2-7 and V is TRBV6-6; the match to TRBD1 covers 7 bases. V lost 6 bases and J lost 3; bases outside the gene matches: 14. The CDR3 extends over 16 amino acids. Germline-derived CDR1 and CDR2 are MNHNY and SVGAGI (reference sequence). The CDR3 coding sequence is TGTGCCAGCAGGGCCCAGAGAGGGGGCAGTATCTACGAGCAGTACTTC. It encodes CASRAQRGGSIYEQYF.

In the case of this clone: Other DNA variants within this sample encode the same CDR3. This chain connects TRBV27 to TRBJ1-6; 9 bases are a match to TRBD1. Looked up from germline, CDR1 is MNHEY and CDR2 is SMNVEV (reference sequence). Trimming cost V 5 bases and J 7 bases; bases outside gene matches: 6. The CDR3 loop spans 15 amino acids. CDR3 protein: CASSPTDRGNSPLHF. The CDR3 region has the DNA TGTGCCAGCAGTCCCACCGACAGGGGGAATTCACCCCTCCACTTT.

The rearrangement joins TRBV5-1 to TRBJ1-6, with D perhaps matching TRBD1 (5 bases). Germline V gene sequence: CDR1 SGHRS, CDR2 YFSETQ. The CDR3 is 13 amino acids. The V and J ends lost 2 bases and 9 bases respectively, with 9 bases between them. CDR3 coding DNA: TGCGCCAGCAGCTTTGAGGGGTCTTCACCCCTCCACTTT. It translates to CASSFEGSSPLHF. The complete variable domain, with remaining parts taken from reference TRBV5-1 and TRBJ1-6, reads KAGVTQTPRYLIKTRGQQVTLSCSPISGHRSVSWYQQTPGQGLQFLFEYFSETQRNKGNFPGRFSGRQFSNSRSEMNVSTLELGDSALYLCASSFEGSSPLHFGNGTRLTVT.

The V and J genes are TRBV5-4 and TRBJ2-6; maybe TRBD2 (5 bases). CDR3 size: 14 residues. CDR1 is SGHNT and CDR2 is YYREEE in the germline V gene (reference sequence). CDR3 coding DNA: TGTGCGACACGGCCGGGGTCTGGGGCCAACGTCCTGACTTTC. It is translated as CATRPGSGANVLTF.